This T cell receptor (beta chain) was found in a study of shared clonotypes between healthy human individuals. Repertoires were generated with immunoSEQ multiplex PCR, while TCRdb's copy carries only in-frame clones and drops some. The sample consists of hundreds of thousands of clones, approximately 77% of them appearing once. The sequence was obtained from a woman in her 40s in good health. Some clones in this sample may be carry-over from other donors' samples. The sequencing input was PBMCs.

This chain's CDR3 is CASSLEQHTDTQYF. DNA of the CDR3: TGTGCCAGCAGCTTAGAACAGCACACAGATACGCAGTATTTT. The rearrangement links TRBV7-2 to TRBJ2-3; D gene unclear. Germline CDR1 is SGHTA and CDR2 is FQGNSA. V lost 1 base to trimming and J lost 2 bases, with 7 bases between them. The CDR3 sequence is 14 residues long.